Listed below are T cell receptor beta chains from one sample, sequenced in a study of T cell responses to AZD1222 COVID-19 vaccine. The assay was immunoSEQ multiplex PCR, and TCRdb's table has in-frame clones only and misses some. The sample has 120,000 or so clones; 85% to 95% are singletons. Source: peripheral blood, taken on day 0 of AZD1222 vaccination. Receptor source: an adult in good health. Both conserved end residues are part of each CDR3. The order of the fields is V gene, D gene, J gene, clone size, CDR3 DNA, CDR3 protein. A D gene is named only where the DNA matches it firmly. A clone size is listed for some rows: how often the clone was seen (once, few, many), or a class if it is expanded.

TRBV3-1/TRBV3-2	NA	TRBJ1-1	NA	TGTGCCAGCAGCCGCACCCCGACTGAAGCTTTCTTT	CASSRTPTEAFF
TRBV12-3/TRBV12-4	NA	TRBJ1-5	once	TGTGCCAGCAGCGTTCAGGGCAATCAGCCCCAGCATTTT	CASSVQGNQPQHF
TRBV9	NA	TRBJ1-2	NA	TGTGCCAGCCGCAATCCGGTTTCCCCGTACGGGGGCTACACCTTC	CASRNPVSPYGGYTF
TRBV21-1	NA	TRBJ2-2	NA	TGTGCCAGCAGCTCAAGGAGGGGGATCGGGGAGCTGTTTTTT	CASSSRRGIGELFF
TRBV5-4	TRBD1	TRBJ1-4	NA	TGTGCCAGTGGACAGGGGGCTTCTAATGAAAAACTGTTTTTT	CASGQGASNEKLFF
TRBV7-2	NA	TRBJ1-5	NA	TGTGCCAGCAGCTTAGCATCGTGGGGCAATCAGCCCCAGCATTTT	CASSLASWGNQPQHF
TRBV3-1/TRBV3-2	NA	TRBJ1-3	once	TGTGCCAGCAGCCACCCTAAGGGAGCTCGAAACACCATATATTTT	CASSHPKGARNTIYF
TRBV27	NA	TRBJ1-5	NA	TGTGCCAGCAGTCCAACAGCCAATCAGCCCCAGCATTTT	CASSPTANQPQHF
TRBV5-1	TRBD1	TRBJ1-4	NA	TGCGCCAGCAGCTTGGGCGTCTGGACAGGTCTACTCGAAAAACTGTTTTTT	CASSLGVWTGLLEKLFF
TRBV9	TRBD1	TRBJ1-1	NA	TGTGCCAGCAGCATAGAACAGGGGGGCTTGACTGAAGCTTTCTTT	CASSIEQGGLTEAFF
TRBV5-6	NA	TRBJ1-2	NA	TGTGCCAGCAGCTTAGGGCGGGGGTATGGCTACACCTTC	CASSLGRGYGYTF
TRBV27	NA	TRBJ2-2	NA	TGTGCCAGCAGTCCCCAATCGAACACCGGGGAGCTGTTTTTT	CASSPQSNTGELFF
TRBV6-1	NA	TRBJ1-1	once	TGTGCCAGCAGTGATCCCCAGGCACGGAAACCTGAAGCTTTCTTT	CASSDPQARKPEAFF
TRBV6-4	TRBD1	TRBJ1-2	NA	TGTGCCAGCAGTACTGGACAGGGGTACGGCTACACCTTC	CASSTGQGYGYTF
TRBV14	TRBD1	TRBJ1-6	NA	TGTGCCAGCAGCCGGACGACAGGGAGGCAGGCACCCCTCCACTTT	CASSRTTGRQAPLHF
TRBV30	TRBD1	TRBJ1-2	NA	TGTGCCTGGAGTCTCAGGGGGCGCGGTGGCTACACCTTC	CAWSLRGRGGYTF